Below, 20 T cell receptor beta chains from the same sample are listed, as sequenced in a study of blood T cell repertoires in COVID-19. Produced via immunoSEQ multiplex PCR; TCRdb's table is partial and in-frame only. The table includes about 26,000 clones, approximately 82% detected once. The sample taken for sequencing was peripheral blood. The origin of the receptors is a human donor in a cohort sampled during active COVID-19.

The J gene is TRBJ2-7, the V gene TRBV2, with 7 bases lining up with TRBD1. Germline CDR1 SNHLY, CDR2 FYNNEI. The CDR3 is made up of 17 amino acids. V gave up 6 bases and J gave up 0 bases; unmatched junction bases: 14. The CDR3 here is CASRATPGTARSYEQYF. As DNA, the CDR3 is TGTGCCAGCAGAGCAACCCCCGGGACAGCCCGCTCCTACGAGCAGTACTTC.

This clone was seen only a few times. The chain links TRBV19 to TRBJ1-1; possibly TRBD1 for D (5 bases). Germline assignment: CDR1 LNHDA and CDR2 SQIVND (reference sequence). Trimming removed 8 bases from V and 10 bases from J, with 17 bases in between. CDR3 length equals 12 residues. The CDR3 sequence is CASSKRGGAAFF. The CDR3 nucleotides read TGTGCCAGTTCTAAACGGGGGGGAGCAGCTTTCTTT.

This chain connects TRBV6-6 to TRBJ2-5; 7 nucleotides agree with TRBD2. CDR1 and CDR2 from the germline V gene are MNHNY and SVGAGI (reference sequence). This CDR3 has 15 amino acids. The J segment lost 1 base and the V segment lost 7 bases, leaving 9 bases of the junction unmatched. Here the CDR3 DNA reads TGTGCCAGCATGGTGGAGCGGGGTACCCAAGAGACCCAGTACTTC. It specifies CASMVERGTQETQYF.

The genes are TRBV24-1 and TRBJ1-2; D is ambiguous. Trimming removed 0 bases from V and 1 base from J, with 5 bases in between. Germline V gene sequence: CDR1 KGHDR, CDR2 SFDVKD. This CDR3 is 14 amino acids long. The CDR3 DNA sequence: TGTGCCACCAGTGATTTGCGAGGTAACTATGGCTACACCTTC. Translation: CATSDLRGNYGYTF.

This chain joins TRBV12-3 or TRBV12-4 and TRBJ2-7; D is possibly TRBD2 (5 bases). Trimming removed 7 bases from V and 3 bases from J, with 10 bases in between. This CDR3 is built from 12 residues. CDR3 bases: TGTGCCAGCACCGGGGAGATCTACGAGCAGTACTTC. Protein: CASTGEIYEQYF.

This clone has a single count. This rearrangement joins TRBV19 to TRBJ2-1; 16 nucleotides align to TRBD2. Germline V gives CDR1 LNHDA, CDR2 SQIVND (reference sequence). Trimming cost V 5 bases and J 4 bases; bases outside gene matches: 5. The CDR3 is 17 residues long. CDR3 protein: CASSSLGLAGGYNEQFF. In DNA, the CDR3 is TGTGCCAGTAGTTCACTGGGACTAGCGGGGGGGTACAATGAGCAGTTCTTC.

V gene TRBV9 combines with J gene TRBJ2-3; TRBD1 matches at 8 bases. The germline V gene has CDR1 SGDLS and CDR2 YYNGEE. CDR3 size: 16 residues. After removal of 0 bases from V and 3 bases from J, the junction contained 6 bases not matched to a gene. CDR3 sequence: CASSVAGQGRTDTQYF. The CDR3 DNA reads as TGTGCCAGCAGCGTAGCCGGACAGGGACGGACAGATACGCAGTATTTT. The variable domain in full, completed from reference TRBV9 and TRBJ2-3, reads DSGVTQTPKHLITATGQRVTLRCSPRSGDLSVYWYQQSLDQGLQFLIQYYNGEERAKGNILERFSAQQFPDLHSELNLSSLELGDSALYFCASSVAGQGRTDTQYFGPGTRLTVL.

The chain carries TRBV19 and TRBJ2-7, with D unclear. The CDR3 totals 14 residues. CDR1 LNHDA and CDR2 SQIVND come from the germline V gene (reference sequence). V was shortened by 4 bases and J by 0 bases, with 10 bases between the two germline ends. CDR3 protein: CASSTSGASYEQYF. CDR3 nucleotides: TGTGCCAGTAGTACTTCTGGAGCCTCCTACGAGCAGTACTTC.

V and J are TRBV28 and TRBJ2-5, with 7 nucleotides matching TRBD2. Germline assignment: CDR1 MDHEN and CDR2 SYDVKM. CDR3 size: 15 residues. Losses at the gene ends were 0 bases for V and 7 bases for J; bases not matched to a gene: 8. CDR3 sequence reads: CASSLWGGAKGTQYF. DNA of the CDR3: TGTGCCAGCAGTTTATGGGGAGGGGCTAAGGGGACCCAGTACTTC.

This sequence joins TRBV28 and TRBJ2-7; D possibly corresponds to TRBD2 (6 bases). CDR3 length equals 13 residues. Between the trimmed V and J ends, which lost 7 bases and 7 bases, there was a span of 17 bases. Germline V gene lookup returns CDR1 MDHEN and CDR2 SYDVKM. The CDR3 nucleotides are TGTGCCAGCACCCTTGGGGCTGGGAGGGAGCAGTACTTC. It translates to CASTLGAGREQYF.

The rearrangement uses TRBV7-2 and TRBJ2-4, with D perhaps TRBD1 (6 bases). Trimming removed 1 base at V and 7 bases at J, with 8 bases between. This CDR3 comprises 13 residues. CDR1 and CDR2 (germline): SGHTA, FQGNSA. This CDR3 is CASSLDRDNIQYF. The CDR3 DNA follows: TGTGCCAGCAGCTTAGACAGGGATAACATTCAGTACTTC. The full variable domain, in which reference TRBV7-2 and TRBJ2-4 provide the parts outside the CDR3, is GAGVSQSPSNKVTEKGKDVELRCDPISGHTALYWYRQSLGQGLEFLIYFQGNSAPDKSGLPSDRFSAERTGGSVSTLTIQRTQQEDSAVYLCASSLDRDNIQYFGAGTRLSVL.

The rearrangement links TRBV9 to TRBJ2-2, with 8 bases that match TRBD1. CDR3 length equals 15 residues. Trimming at V came to 4 bases and at J to 5 bases, leaving 7 bases not matched to a gene. Germline assignment: CDR1 SGDLS and CDR2 YYNGEE. The DNA for the CDR3 is TGTGCCAGCAGCCCCCTAGGACAGGGTACCGGGGAGCTGTTTTTT. Translation gives CASSPLGQGTGELFF.

The chain has TRBV19 and TRBJ1-1; TRBD1 matches 7 bases. Germline-derived CDR1 and CDR2 are LNHDA and SQIVND (reference sequence). CDR3 length equals 14 residues. The trim removed 5 bases at V and 0 bases at J, leaving 3 bases unmatched. CDR3 bases: TGTGCCAGTAGTCCACAGGGGTTGAACACTGAAGCTTTCTTT. Encoded protein: CASSPQGLNTEAFF.

V gene TRBV7-6 combines with J gene TRBJ2-3, with 14 positions matching TRBD2. CDR1 and CDR2 (germline): SGHVS, FNYEAQ. Trimming cost V 1 base and J 5 bases; bases outside gene matches: 5. The CDR3 extends over 17 amino acids. This CDR3 is CASSLGLAGGLLDTQYF. The DNA of the CDR3 is TGTGCCAGCAGCTTAGGACTAGCGGGGGGGCTATTAGATACGCAGTATTTT. The whole variable domain, filled in from reference TRBV7-6 and TRBJ2-3, reads GAGVSQSPRYKVTKRGQDVALRCDPISGHVSLYWYRQALGQGPEFLTYFNYEAQQDKSGLPNDRFSAERPEGSISTLTIQRTEQRDSAMYRCASSLGLAGGLLDTQYFGPGTRLTVL.

The chain employs TRBV12-3 or TRBV12-4 and TRBJ1-5; D unclear. V dropped 5 bases and J dropped 9 bases, with 14 bases sitting between them. CDR3 length: 13 residues. CDR3 amino acids: CASSPTILGPQHF. CDR3 in DNA: TGTGCCAGCAGTCCAACGATTCTAGGGCCCCAGCATTTT.

The CDR3 DNA reads as TGTGCCAGCAGTTACACCAGAAATGCAGATACGCAGTATTTT. Amino acid sequence: CASSYTRNADTQYF. The chain uses TRBV6-5 and TRBJ2-3; D ambiguous. Germline-derived CDR1 and CDR2 are MNHEY and SVGAGI. The CDR3 has 14 residues. Trimming left V 2 bases short and J 4 bases short, with 10 bases between.

The chain has TRBV4-3 and TRBJ1-3; 7 bases line up with TRBD1. V shed 0 bases and J 0 bases; nucleotides not matched to a gene: 5. Germline V gene data show CDR1 as LGHNA and CDR2 as YSLEER. This CDR3 is 17 amino acids long. CDR3 protein: CASSQEGGQDSGNTIYF. The CDR3 bases are TGCGCCAGCAGCCAAGAGGGCGGACAGGACTCTGGAAACACCATATATTTT.

The chain combines TRBV19 with TRBJ2-7, with D possibly matching TRBD2 (5 bases). V was cut by 3 bases and J by 0 bases, with 12 bases left in between. Germline values: CDR1 LNHDA, CDR2 SQIVND (reference sequence). The length of the CDR3 is 15 residues. CDR3 DNA sequence: TGTGCCAGTAGTATTAGGCATGACTACTCCTACGAGCAGTACTTC. Its protein product is CASSIRHDYSYEQYF.

This chain connects TRBV9 to TRBJ1-6; 9 bases align to TRBD1. The CDR3 is 15 residues long. CDR1 is SGDLS and CDR2 is YYNGEE in the germline V gene. V dropped 8 bases and J dropped 5; count of bases not matched to a gene: 8. The CDR3 bases are TGTGCCAGTAACCGGGACAGGGACCATAATTCACCCCTCCACTTT. It translates to CASNRDRDHNSPLHF.

This clone showed up just once. This chain links TRBV14 with TRBJ2-1; 9 nucleotides agree with TRBD2. Germline values: CDR1 SGHDN, CDR2 FVKESK. Losses at the gene ends were 1 base for V and 6 bases for J; bases not matched to a gene: 1. This CDR3 region has 14 residues. CDR3 DNA sequence: TGTGCCAGCAGCCAAGTAGCGGGAGTCAATGAGCAGTTCTTC. Amino acid sequence: CASSQVAGVNEQFF.